The sequence of this T cell receptor (beta chain) was determined in a study of CD8 T cells in ankylosing spondylitis. Whole-study results and caveats: Disease-linked clones were reportedly significantly enriched in matched ankylosing spondylitis synovial fluid. For ankylosing spondylitis blood, a TCR beta motif of several highly homologous variants appeared characteristic. Clones linked to disease, bearing a CD8+ phenotype, were relatively rare in peripheral blood.

The V end lost 0 bases, the J end lost 4 bases, and 7 bases lay between the germline ends. CDR1 is ENHRY and CDR2 is SYGVKD in the germline V gene. This CDR3 has 14 residues. Libraries of TCR beta came from quantitative 5'-RACE with molecular barcodes. TCRdb processed the 5' RACE reads anew with MiXCR; each CDR3 protein has one entry. The repertoire holds a few hundred thousand distinct CDR3 sequences, with 20% as singletons. This clonotype turned up a few times. Its matching antigen is unknown. This chain uses TRBV10-3 with TRBJ2-1, with D unresolved. The sequenced sample consisted of blood, either unsorted or a sorted T cell fraction (not recorded which). This TCR derives from a male donor with ankylosing spondylitis or in good health (not recorded which). The DNA of the CDR3 is TGTGCCATCAGTGAGTCCGGCAGATACAATGAGCAGTTCTTC. Amino acid sequence: CAISESGRYNEQFF.